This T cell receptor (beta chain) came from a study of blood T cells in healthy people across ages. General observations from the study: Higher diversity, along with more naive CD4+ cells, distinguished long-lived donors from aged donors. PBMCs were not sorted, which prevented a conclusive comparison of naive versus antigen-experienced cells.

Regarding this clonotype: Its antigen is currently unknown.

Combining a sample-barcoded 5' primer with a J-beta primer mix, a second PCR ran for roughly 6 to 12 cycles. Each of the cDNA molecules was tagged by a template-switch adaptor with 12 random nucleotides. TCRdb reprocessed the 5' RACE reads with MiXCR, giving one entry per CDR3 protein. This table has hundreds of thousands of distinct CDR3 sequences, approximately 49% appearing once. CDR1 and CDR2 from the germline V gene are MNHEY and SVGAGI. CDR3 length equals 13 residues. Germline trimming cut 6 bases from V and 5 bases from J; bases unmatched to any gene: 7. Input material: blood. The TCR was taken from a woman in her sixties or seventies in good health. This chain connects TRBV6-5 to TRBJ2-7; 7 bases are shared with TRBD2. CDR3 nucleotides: TGTGCCAGCAGGCCGACTAGCAGCGACGAGCAGTACTTC. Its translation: CASRPTSSDEQYF.